These 27 T cell receptor beta chains share one sample of origin, sequenced in a study of CD8 T cells in Susac syndrome. RNA in amounts of roughly 0.5 to 1 ug was reverse transcribed with random hexamers. TCRdb re-derived calls from the immunoSEQ multiplex PCR reads in MiXCR, one entry per CDR3 protein. The sample lists around 170,000 distinct CDR3 sequences; nearly 97% were seen once. The sequenced sample consisted of CD4+ T cells from PBMCs. The receptors were sampled from a human donor with Susac syndrome.

This clonotype has only one observation. This chain links TRBV4-2 with TRBJ1-1, with a weak D call TRBD1 (6 bases). The germline V gene encodes CDR1 LGHNA and CDR2 YNFKEQ. V was pared by 0 bases and J by 5 bases, with 10 bases between. The CDR3 is 14 residues long. The CDR3 DNA is TGTGCCAGCAGCCAAGACCCTACAGGGACTGAAGCTTTCTTT. This gives the protein CASSQDPTGTEAFF.

CDR3 DNA: TGTGCCTGGACAGCGGGGGGCGGGGGAGAGACCCAGTACTTC. As protein: CAWTAGGGGETQYF. The chain couples TRBV30 to TRBJ2-5; TRBD2 agrees at 9 bases. The CDR3 is 14 residues long. From germline, CDR1 is GTSNPN and CDR2 SVGIG (reference sequence). Trimming at V came to 4 bases and at J to 4 bases, leaving 7 bases not matched to a gene.

The chain uses TRBV6-5 and TRBJ1-3; unclear D gene. Deletions cut 5 bases from V and 0 bases from J, with 8 bases between. This CDR3 region has 14 residues. Germline V gene sequence: CDR1 MNHEY, CDR2 SVGAGI. The CDR3 here is CASSEASSGNTIYF. The CDR3, as DNA: TGTGCCAGCAGTGAGGCCTCCTCTGGAAACACCATATATTTT.

This sequence joins TRBV30 and TRBJ1-4, with TRBD1 as a possible D gene (5 bases). Trimming pared 4 bases from V and 2 bases from J, leaving 11 bases between. This CDR3 region has 14 residues. From germline, CDR1 is GTSNPN and CDR2 SVGIG (reference sequence). CDR3 in DNA: TGTGCCTGGACCGCCAAGGGGACTAATGAAAAACTGTTTTTT. Protein sequence: CAWTAKGTNEKLFF.

The rearrangement uses TRBV5-1 and TRBJ1-2; possible D gene TRBD1, 5 bases. With 0 bases removed from V and 7 bases from J, the gap between germline ends came to 13 bases. Germline-derived CDR1 and CDR2 are SGHRS and YFSETQ. This CDR3 spans 14 amino acids. The CDR3 nucleotides read TGCGCCAGCAGCTTGGTAGGGACCCCGGGTGGCTACACCTTC. Translating it yields CASSLVGTPGGYTF. Full variable domain (rest looked up from reference TRBV5-1 and TRBJ1-2): KAGVTQTPRYLIKTRGQQVTLSCSPISGHRSVSWYQQTPGQGLQFLFEYFSETQRNKGNFPGRFSGRQFSNSRSEMNVSTLELGDSALYLCASSLVGTPGGYTFGSGTRLTVV.

This chain links TRBV5-4 with TRBJ2-5; either TRBD1 or TRBD2 may supply D (5 bases each). V was cut by 9 bases and J by 4 bases, with 19 bases left in between. The CDR3 has 14 residues. CDR1 is SGHNT, CDR2 YYREEE, per germline (reference sequence). CDR3 protein: CATGRYGAGETQYF. The CDR3 bases are TGTGCCACAGGCAGGTACGGGGCAGGAGAGACCCAGTACTTC.

The chain recombines TRBV30 with TRBJ2-6; perhaps TRBD2 as D (5 bases). V lost 1 base to trimming and J lost 4 bases, with 11 bases between them. This CDR3 comprises 15 residues. Germline assignment: CDR1 GTSNPN and CDR2 SVGIG (reference sequence). The CDR3 here is CAWSAGLRGANVLTF. Here the CDR3 DNA reads TGTGCCTGGAGTGCTGGACTTCGCGGGGCCAACGTCCTGACTTTC.

J is TRBJ2-7 and V is TRBV6-5, with D possibly matching TRBD1 (6 bases). Germline V gene lookup returns CDR1 MNHEY and CDR2 SVGAGI. The CDR3 has 14 amino acids. Trimming left V 6 bases short and J 0 bases short, with 12 bases between. The CDR3 bases are TGTGCCAGCAGGCCCAGGGGAGCCTCCTACGAGCAGTACTTC. This gives the protein CASRPRGASYEQYF.

The chain uses TRBV7-9 and TRBJ1-2; tentatively, D is TRBD1 (6 bases). Trimming took off 1 base at V and 4 bases at J, with 16 bases between the two ends. This CDR3 contains 16 residues. Germline-derived CDR1 and CDR2 are SEHNR and FQNEAQ (reference sequence). CDR3 protein: CASSLGNRAPPYGYTF. CDR3 in DNA: TGTGCCAGCAGCTTAGGGAACAGGGCTCCACCCTATGGCTACACCTTC.

DNA for the CDR3: TGTGCCAGCAGTGTGAGCGGGGCGGCCAAAAACATTCAGTACTTC. It specifies CASSVSGAAKNIQYF. V and J are TRBV28 and TRBJ2-4; the match to TRBD2 covers 7 bases. The CDR3 length is 15 residues. With V trimmed by 5 bases and J by 1 base, 5 bases remained unmatched. Looked up from germline, CDR1 is MDHEN and CDR2 is SYDVKM.

The chain joins TRBV20-1 to TRBJ2-5, with D perhaps TRBD2 (6 bases). V lost 6 bases and J 0 bases, leaving 26 bases between the germline ends. The CDR3 extends over 18 amino acids. Germline V gives CDR1 DFQATT, CDR2 SNEGSKA (reference sequence). The CDR3 nucleotides are TGCAGTGCCCGCCAGGATGGGGGGTCGCACCCCTACCAAGAGACCCAGTACTTC. Translating gives CSARQDGGSHPYQETQYF.

The DNA of the CDR3 is TGCGCCAGCGCCAGAGAACAGAGAACCGGGGAGCTGTTTTTT. Protein sequence: CASAREQRTGELFF. The rearrangement links TRBV4-1 to TRBJ2-2; no clear D gene. The CDR3 spans 14 residues. Trimming left V 8 bases short and J 5 bases short, with 15 bases between. Germline CDR1 MGHRA, CDR2 YSYEKL.

This chain connects TRBV4-1 to TRBJ1-2; no definite D call. Trimming cost V 2 bases and J 2 bases, with 12 bases left between them. Germline loops: CDR1 MGHRA, CDR2 YSYEKL. The CDR3 consists of 15 residues. CDR3 nucleotides: TGCGCCAGCAGCCAAAACGCAGGAGGGAACTATGGCTACACCTTC. Translation: CASSQNAGGNYGYTF.

The chain uses TRBV29-1 and TRBJ1-6; 7 bases fit TRBD1. V gave up 6 bases and J gave up 8 bases; unmatched junction bases: 10. Germline V gene data show CDR1 as SQVTM and CDR2 as ANQGSEA. The CDR3 totals 14 residues. Here the CDR3 reads CSVKYRGKDSPLHF. CDR3 nucleotides: TGCAGCGTGAAATACAGGGGTAAAGATTCACCCCTCCACTTT.

V gene TRBV7-9 combines with J gene TRBJ1-2; 11 positions match TRBD1. The CDR3 covers 15 residues. V trimming: 3 bases; J trimming: 6 bases; junction bases outside the gene matches: 6. Germline loops: CDR1 SEHNR, CDR2 FQNEAQ (reference sequence). DNA for the CDR3: TGTGCCAGCAGCTTTCCCGGACAGGGGGCTAATGGCTACACCTTC. This codes for CASSFPGQGANGYTF.

The V call is TRBV10-3, the J call TRBJ1-6; 7 positions agree with TRBD1. The germline gives CDR1 ENHRY, CDR2 SYGVKD. The CDR3 sequence is 14 residues long. Trimming removed 10 bases from V and 9 bases from J; junction bases left unmatched: 12. The CDR3 region has the DNA TGTGCCACAGCCTTCGACAGGGCCGGTTCACCCCTCCACTTT. Amino acid sequence: CATAFDRAGSPLHF.

The V and J genes are TRBV29-1 and TRBJ2-7; D is unclear. Germline loops: CDR1 SQVTM, CDR2 ANQGSEA. Trimming removed 5 bases at V and 2 bases at J, with 7 bases between. The CDR3 is 11 residues long. CDR3 loop: CSVRRTYEQYF. The DNA for the CDR3 is TGCAGCGTTCGGCGCACCTACGAGCAGTACTTC.

This clonotype was detected only a few times. The rearrangement joins TRBV20-1 to TRBJ1-1; no clear D gene. This CDR3 is built from 12 residues. V lost 4 bases and J 1 base, leaving 7 bases between the germline ends. Germline V CDR1 and CDR2: DFQATT, SNEGSKA (reference sequence). CDR3 sequence: CSAIPGNTEAFF. CDR3 sequence (DNA): TGCAGTGCTATTCCCGGGAACACTGAAGCTTTCTTT.

V and J are TRBV19 and TRBJ2-2; TRBD1 aligns across 7 bases. CDR1 LNHDA and CDR2 SQIVND come from the germline V gene (reference sequence). The CDR3 runs to 16 residues. V was pared by 3 bases and J by 9 bases, with 13 bases of the junction left unmatched. The CDR3 loop is CASSITQGSLPRELFF. As DNA, the CDR3 is TGTGCCAGTAGTATTACACAGGGGTCTCTCCCGCGGGAGCTGTTTTTT.

This clonotype was recorded only once. The rearrangement joins TRBV20-1 to TRBJ2-3, with D unresolved. Per germline, CDR1 DFQATT and CDR2 SNEGSKA (reference sequence). The CDR3 sequence is 14 residues long. The V end was cut by 7 bases, the J end by 0 bases, with 14 bases between. In DNA form, the CDR3 reads TGCAGTGTCAATCGTGAATCTAGCACAGATACGCAGTATTTT. It yields the protein CSVNRESSTDTQYF.

This sequence joins TRBV5-4 and TRBJ2-2; unclear D gene. The germline CDR1 and CDR2 sequences are SGHNT and YYREEE (reference sequence). Trimming took 4 bases from V and 7 from J, leaving 17 bases between them. The CDR3 totals 15 residues. The CDR3 sequence is CASSTRPVVDGELFF. CDR3 DNA sequence: TGTGCCAGCAGCACCCGACCGGTCGTGGACGGGGAGCTGTTTTTT.

The chain links TRBV6-5 to TRBJ2-7; D call uncertain. CDR1 is MNHEY, CDR2 SVGAGI, per germline. The CDR3 is 13 residues long. Trimming shortened V by 2 bases and J by 3 bases, and 8 bases separated the two germline ends. The DNA for the CDR3 is TGTGCCAGCAGTTACAGGGAAAACTACGAGCAGTACTTC. This gives the protein CASSYRENYEQYF.

The J gene is TRBJ1-2, the V gene TRBV6-5; a possible D gene is TRBD1 (5 bases). The CDR3 loop spans 11 amino acids. The ends were cut back, 8 bases at V and 4 bases at J, with 8 bases in the middle. CDR1 is MNHEY and CDR2 is SVGAGI in the germline V gene. CDR3 DNA sequence: TGTGCCAGCGGGGACGGCTATGGCTACACCTTC. It encodes CASGDGYGYTF.

This chain connects TRBV7-9 to TRBJ1-6, with 9 bases that match TRBD1. V gave up 7 bases and J gave up 7 bases; unmatched junction bases: 2. The CDR3 loop spans 13 amino acids. From germline, CDR1 is SEHNR and CDR2 FQNEAQ (reference sequence). DNA of the CDR3: TGTGCCAGCATCGGGACAGGGAATTCACCCCTCCACTTT. Amino acid sequence: CASIGTGNSPLHF. Full variable domain (remainder filled in from reference TRBV7-9 and TRBJ1-6): DTGVSQNPRHKITKRGQNVTFRCDPISEHNRLYWYRQTLGQGPEFLTYFQNEAQLEKSRLLSDRFSAERPKGSFSTLEIQRTEQGDSAMYLCASIGTGNSPLHFGNGTRLTVT.

The chain recombines TRBV7-3 with TRBJ1-1; TRBD1 agrees at 8 bases. The CDR3 spans 17 residues. Germline CDR1 reads SGHTA; CDR2 reads FQGTGA. The V segment lost 5 bases and the J segment 6 bases; nucleotides outside the gene matches: 17. CDR3 DNA: TGTGCCAGCAGCCCTAATTGGGCGGGCAGGGGGCAATCTGAAGCTTTCTTT. This gives the protein CASSPNWAGRGQSEAFF. The full variable domain, in which reference TRBV7-3 and TRBJ1-1 provide the parts outside the CDR3, is GAGVSQTPSNKVTEKGKYVELRCDPISGHTALYWYRQSLGQGPEFLIYFQGTGAADDSGLPNDRFFAVRPEGSVSTLKIQRTERGDSAVYLCASSPNWAGRGQSEAFFGQGTRLTVV.

This clonotype showed up just once. This chain uses TRBV30 with TRBJ2-1; the match to TRBD2 covers 8 bases. The CDR3 consists of 15 residues. Trimming took 1 base from V and 7 from J; bases not matched to a gene: 9. Looked up from germline, CDR1 is GTSNPN and CDR2 is SVGIG (reference sequence). CDR3 DNA: TGTGCCTGGAGTGCAACTCTAGCGGGCCCGAATGAGCAGTTCTTC. Residues: CAWSATLAGPNEQFF.

Only one count was recorded for this clonotype. The rearrangement uses TRBV19 and TRBJ1-2; D call uncertain. The CDR3 runs 13 residues. Germline lookup yields CDR1 LNHDA and CDR2 SQIVND (reference sequence). Deletions cut 5 bases from V and 7 bases from J, with 14 bases between. The CDR3 nucleotides read TGTGCCAGTAGTCCGGGCCTGGAGTTTGGCTACACCTTC. Translation: CASSPGLEFGYTF.